Each of the 16 T cell receptor beta chains below was sequenced from the same sample in a study of blood T cells in healthy people across ages. Combining a sample-barcoded 5' primer with a J-beta primer mix, a second PCR ran for roughly 6 to 12 cycles. TCRdb used MiXCR to reprocess the 5' RACE reads, holding one entry per CDR3 protein. This sample yields approximately 1.5 million distinct CDR3 sequences, of which about 35% are seen a single time; about 11% belongs to the top ten. Material: blood. The receptors derive from a woman aged 25 to 45 in good health.

This clonotype was detected many times. This sequence joins TRBV29-1 and TRBJ2-5; TRBD2 is a possible D gene (7 bases). Trimming took 6 bases from V and 12 from J, leaving 17 bases between them. Looked up from germline, CDR1 is SQVTM and CDR2 is ANQGSEA. The CDR3 length is 11 residues. The CDR3 region has the DNA TGCAGCGTGGACCCCGGGGGGCTTAAGTACTTC. This encodes CSVDPGGLKYF.

The chain combines TRBV7-8 with TRBJ1-2, with D maybe TRBD1 (6 bases). V lost 4 bases, J lost 10 bases, and 22 bases lay in between. The CDR3 runs 15 residues. Germline V lookup: CDR1 SGHVS, CDR2 FQNEAQ. CDR3 sequence reads: CASSSSAGGVNVYTF. Here the CDR3 DNA reads TGTGCCAGCAGCTCATCGGCGGGGGGCGTGAATGTCTACACCTTC.

The chain employs TRBV29-1 and TRBJ1-1, with D unresolved. Germline-derived CDR1 and CDR2 are SQVTM and ANQGSEA. Deletions cut 7 bases from V and 10 bases from J, with 22 bases between. The CDR3 covers 13 residues. This CDR3 reads CSAENGHSSGAFF. Here the CDR3 DNA reads TGCAGCGCTGAGAATGGTCATTCGTCGGGAGCTTTCTTT.

The genes are TRBV24-1 and TRBJ2-3; D is perhaps TRBD1 or TRBD2 (5 bases each). This CDR3 is 13 amino acids long. From germline, CDR1 is KGHDR and CDR2 SFDVKD. V lost 4 bases, J lost 6 bases, and 10 bases lay in between. The CDR3 sequence: CATSERQRDTQYF. CDR3 nucleotide sequence: TGTGCCACCAGTGAACGACAGCGGGATACGCAGTATTTT.

The rearrangement links TRBV2 to TRBJ2-7; D might be TRBD2 (5 bases). V lost 8 bases, J lost 0 bases, and 14 bases lay in between. The CDR3 covers 14 residues. Per germline, CDR1 SNHLY and CDR2 FYNNEI. The CDR3, as DNA: TGTGCCAGCTCCCCGCGGGCCGACTCCTACGAGCAGTACTTC. As protein: CASSPRADSYEQYF. Drawing the rest from reference TRBV2 and TRBJ2-7, the complete variable domain is EPEVTQTPSHQVTQMGQEVILRCVPISNHLYFYWYRQILGQKVEFLVSFYNNEISEKSEIFDDQFSVERPDGSNFTLKIRSTKLEDSAMYFCASSPRADSYEQYFGPGTRLTVT.

This clonotype was recorded at least ten times. The chain joins TRBV5-6 to TRBJ2-3, with D hard to call. The ends were cut back, 0 bases at V and 6 bases at J, with 11 bases in the middle. The germline V gene has CDR1 SGHDT and CDR2 YYEEEE. The length of the CDR3 is 14 residues. CDR3 amino acids: CASSLAAAGDTQYF. The CDR3 DNA sequence: TGTGCCAGCAGCTTGGCGGCCGCTGGGGATACGCAGTATTTT.

The chain has TRBV21-1 and TRBJ1-6. TRBV21-1 is marked as a pseudogene. CDR3 length equals 15 residues. The CDR3 loop reads CASSPQAFLSSPPHF. CDR3 nucleotide sequence: TGTGCCAGCAGCCCCCAGGCCTTCTTAAGCTCACCCCCCCACTTT.

A word on this clonotype: The junction does not match germline at one end; this may be a read error. The chain has TRBV4-1 and TRBJ2-7; D unresolved. Germline V gene lookup returns CDR1 MGHRA and CDR2 YSYEKL. CDR3 length: 16 amino acids. The DNA of the CDR3 is TGCGCCGGCAGCCAAGTTTCGGCGGCTTCTTCCTACGAGCAGTACTTC. Its protein is CAGSQVSAASSYEQYF.

Turning to this clonotype: The junction departs from the called germline gene at one end, perhaps through a read error. The CDR3 region is CASSVGGYTEQFF. As DNA, the CDR3 is TGTGCCAGCAGCGTAGGTGGGTACACTGAGCAGTTCTTC. V and J are TRBV9 and TRBJ2-1; the D is unclear. This CDR3 is built from 13 residues. Germline lookup yields CDR1 SGDLS and CDR2 YYNGEE.

With regard to this clonotype: Just one base apart from a much larger clone, this may be a read error. The rearrangement links TRBV4-1 to TRBJ1-1; D unresolved. The V and J ends lost 0 bases and 3 bases respectively, with 5 bases between them. The germline V gene encodes CDR1 MGHRA and CDR2 YSYEKL. The CDR3 runs 13 residues. CDR3 sequence (DNA): TGCGCCAGCAGCCAAGAGCGGGACACTGAAGCTTTCTTT. Amino acid sequence: CASSQERDTEAFF.

This clonotype was recorded a few times. The chain is built from TRBV10-3 and TRBJ1-2; D possibly corresponds to TRBD1 (6 bases). Per germline, CDR1 ENHRY and CDR2 SYGVKD. With 6 bases removed from V and 3 bases from J, the gap between germline ends came to 17 bases. This CDR3 is 15 amino acids long. For the CDR3, the DNA is TGTGCCATCAGACCCGGCGGGGGGCTAGACTATGGCTACACCTTC. Translation: CAIRPGGGLDYGYTF.

This clonotype was detected many times. This chain connects TRBV29-1 to TRBJ2-1; D gene unclear. Germline V gene sequence: CDR1 SQVTM, CDR2 ANQGSEA. This CDR3 comprises 11 residues. The ends were cut back, 4 bases at V and 8 bases at J, with 9 bases in the middle. Written as DNA, the CDR3 is TGCAGCGTTGTGAACTGGGATGAGCAGTTCTTC. Protein: CSVVNWDEQFF.

The chain carries TRBV7-9 and TRBJ1-2; D remains ambiguous. Looked up from germline, CDR1 is SEHNR and CDR2 is FQNEAQ (reference sequence). The CDR3 is 14 residues long. Trimming took 0 bases from V and 1 from J, leaving 6 bases between them. The CDR3 bases are TGTGCCAGCAGCTTAGCGACCAATAACTATGGCTACACCTTC. Its translation: CASSLATNNYGYTF.

This clonotype was found once. The gene calls are TRBV2 and TRBJ2-2; 7 positions agree with TRBD2. V dropped 5 bases and J dropped 3; count of bases not matched to a gene: 6. CDR1 and CDR2 (germline): SNHLY, FYNNEI. CDR3 size: 15 residues. Written as DNA, the CDR3 is TGTGCCAGCAGTACGGGAGGAGGTTACACCGGGGAGCTGTTTTTT. Its protein is CASSTGGGYTGELFF.

The chain employs TRBV20-1 and TRBJ2-1; unclear D gene. V lost 4 bases and J lost 8, with 18 bases in between. Germline CDR1 reads DFQATT; CDR2 reads SNEGSKA (reference sequence). This CDR3 contains 14 residues. The CDR3 DNA sequence: TGCAGTGCTATTAAGAGCTACAGTGGACATGAGCAGTTCTTC. Translated, it gives CSAIKSYSGHEQFF.

The rearrangement links TRBV25-1 to TRBJ1-1, with a possible D match to TRBD1 (5 bases). V was pared by 7 bases and J by 11 bases, with 17 bases between. The CDR3 runs to 12 residues. CDR1 MGHDK and CDR2 SYGVNS come from the germline V gene. This CDR3 reads CASTIPGGLAFF. In DNA form, the CDR3 reads TGTGCCAGCACCATACCGGGGGGATTGGCTTTCTTT.